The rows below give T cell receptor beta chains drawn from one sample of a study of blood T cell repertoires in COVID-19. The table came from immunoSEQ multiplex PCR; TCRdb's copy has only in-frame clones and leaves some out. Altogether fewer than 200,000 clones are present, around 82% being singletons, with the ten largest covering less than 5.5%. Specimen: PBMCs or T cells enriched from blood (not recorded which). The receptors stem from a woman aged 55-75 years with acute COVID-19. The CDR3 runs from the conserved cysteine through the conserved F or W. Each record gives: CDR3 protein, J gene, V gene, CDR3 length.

CDR3aa: CASSAGAPGAQFF
j_gene: TRBJ2-1
v_gene: TRBV11-2
len: 13

CDR3aa: CASSRDSDYGYTF
j_gene: TRBJ1-2
v_gene: TRBV27
len: 13

CDR3aa: CATSRGQGLGVDRGYTF
j_gene: TRBJ1-2
v_gene: TRBV15
len: 17

CDR3aa: CASSLGGQPAQPQHF
j_gene: TRBJ1-5
v_gene: TRBV7-2
len: 15

CDR3aa: CASGRGQGAVYTEAFF
j_gene: TRBJ1-1
v_gene: TRBV9
len: 16

CDR3aa: CASRSGQGSGYTF
j_gene: TRBJ1-2
v_gene: TRBV3-1/TRBV3-2
len: 13

CDR3aa: CASRPGTDYNEQFF
j_gene: TRBJ2-1
v_gene: TRBV3-1/TRBV3-2
len: 14

CDR3aa: CASSSWTGGDYGYTF
j_gene: TRBJ1-2
v_gene: TRBV7-9
len: 15

CDR3aa: CASRLAKGGRGNTEAFF
j_gene: TRBJ1-1
v_gene: TRBV12-2
len: 17

CDR3aa: CAWLQIYGYTF
j_gene: TRBJ1-2
v_gene: TRBV30
len: 11

CDR3aa: CASSPGQARETQYF
j_gene: TRBJ2-5
v_gene: TRBV7-2
len: 14

CDR3aa: CASSSLTRDSSEKLFF
j_gene: TRBJ1-4
v_gene: TRBV7-6
len: 16

CDR3aa: CASRGATGKEKLFF
j_gene: TRBJ1-4
v_gene: TRBV5-1
len: 14

CDR3aa: CASSLSGAAAGEQFF
j_gene: TRBJ2-1
v_gene: TRBV11-3
len: 15

CDR3aa: CAIPGQTFTGELFF
j_gene: TRBJ2-2
v_gene: TRBV5-1
len: 14

CDR3aa: CASSSNRDGYTF
j_gene: TRBJ1-2
v_gene: TRBV6-2/TRBV6-3
len: 12

CDR3aa: CASSEDSAFF
j_gene: TRBJ1-1
v_gene: TRBV5-8
len: 10

CDR3aa: CAWRQMWNTEAFF
j_gene: TRBJ1-1
v_gene: TRBV30
len: 13

CDR3aa: CASSFGDSNQPQHF
j_gene: TRBJ1-5
v_gene: TRBV18
len: 14

CDR3aa: CASSEAGGTASTDTQYF
j_gene: TRBJ2-3
v_gene: TRBV6-1
len: 17

CDR3aa: CASSIAASLWNEQFF
j_gene: TRBJ2-1
v_gene: TRBV19
len: 15

CDR3aa: CASMGLATNEKLFF
j_gene: TRBJ1-4
v_gene: TRBV6-5
len: 14

CDR3aa: CASTTGITDTQYF
j_gene: TRBJ2-3
v_gene: TRBV12-3/TRBV12-4
len: 13

CDR3aa: CASSLQGAVTQYF
j_gene: TRBJ2-5
v_gene: TRBV27
len: 13

CDR3aa: CAITQDVNQPQHF
j_gene: TRBJ1-5
v_gene: TRBV10-3
len: 13

CDR3aa: CASSLIAKNIQYF
j_gene: TRBJ2-4
v_gene: TRBV5-8
len: 13

CDR3aa: CAIKRQNTGELFF
j_gene: TRBJ2-2
v_gene: TRBV6-5
len: 13

CDR3aa: CASSLVGQGVTNEQFF
j_gene: TRBJ2-1
v_gene: TRBV7-2
len: 16

CDR3aa: CASSTGQGREKLFF
j_gene: TRBJ1-4
v_gene: TRBV18
len: 14

CDR3aa: CATGGQGDGEISYGYTF
j_gene: TRBJ1-2
v_gene: TRBV28
len: 17

CDR3aa: CASRVTGSIDYGYTF
j_gene: TRBJ1-2
v_gene: TRBV28
len: 15

CDR3aa: CASSLLITGFNIQYF
j_gene: TRBJ2-4
v_gene: TRBV5-5
len: 15

CDR3aa: CSPTCGSGGAGELFF
j_gene: TRBJ2-2
v_gene: TRBV29-1
len: 15

CDR3aa: CASRRTGLGYTF
j_gene: TRBJ1-2
v_gene: TRBV5-1
len: 12

CDR3aa: CATSAYLAGNLNEQFF
j_gene: TRBJ2-1
v_gene: TRBV24-1
len: 16

CDR3aa: CASSDRGSQETQYF
j_gene: TRBJ2-5
v_gene: TRBV19
len: 14

CDR3aa: CAISKRTGETGYTF
j_gene: TRBJ1-2
v_gene: TRBV10-3
len: 14

CDR3aa: CASSLWGGDQPQHF
j_gene: TRBJ1-5
v_gene: TRBV7-9
len: 14

CDR3aa: CASSLGQETSQHF
j_gene: TRBJ1-5
v_gene: TRBV12-3/TRBV12-4
len: 13

CDR3aa: CASSLGTVSYNEQFF
j_gene: TRBJ2-1
v_gene: TRBV5-1
len: 15

CDR3aa: CASSVGGTSIRDTQYF
j_gene: TRBJ2-3
v_gene: TRBV9
len: 16

CDR3aa: CASTRAPGGSGELFF
j_gene: TRBJ2-2
v_gene: TRBV2
len: 15

CDR3aa: CASSYRGTVVGYTF
j_gene: TRBJ1-2
v_gene: TRBV6-2/TRBV6-3
len: 14

CDR3aa: CASRSRQGLIATNEKLFF
j_gene: TRBJ1-4
v_gene: TRBV19
len: 18

CDR3aa: CASSVGSFLQDSGNTIYF
j_gene: TRBJ1-3
v_gene: TRBV9
len: 18

CDR3aa: CASSLGGGDYGYTF
j_gene: TRBJ1-2
v_gene: TRBV7-2
len: 14

CDR3aa: CASSTGLPGTEAFF
j_gene: TRBJ1-1
v_gene: TRBV27
len: 14

CDR3aa: CASSEAFRGRNSPLHF
j_gene: TRBJ1-6
v_gene: TRBV6-1
len: 16

CDR3aa: CASSPYRQNYGYTF
j_gene: TRBJ1-2
v_gene: TRBV18
len: 14

CDR3aa: CASSLPQGRGYTF
j_gene: TRBJ1-2
v_gene: TRBV6-2/TRBV6-3
len: 13

CDR3aa: CASSPLRGYTF
j_gene: TRBJ1-2
v_gene: TRBV28
len: 11

CDR3aa: CASSWDRGSHEQYF
j_gene: TRBJ2-7
v_gene: TRBV5-1
len: 14

CDR3aa: CASSQDGGSGETQYF
j_gene: TRBJ2-5
v_gene: TRBV4-1
len: 15

CDR3aa: CSASLLAGGVETDTQYF
j_gene: TRBJ2-3
v_gene: TRBV20-1
len: 17

CDR3aa: CATSRDRRLSGNTIYF
j_gene: TRBJ1-3
v_gene: TRBV15
len: 16

CDR3aa: CASTRSGQIAFF
j_gene: TRBJ1-1
v_gene: TRBV4-2
len: 12

CDR3aa: CASSQAAGPSYEQYF
j_gene: TRBJ2-7
v_gene: TRBV3-1/TRBV3-2
len: 15

CDR3aa: CASSVFMSSYNEQFF
j_gene: TRBJ2-1
v_gene: TRBV7-6
len: 15

CDR3aa: CASSQLAGGGQYF
j_gene: TRBJ2-3
v_gene: TRBV4-2
len: 13